Described below is a single T cell receptor (beta chain) sequence and its context. Its antigen is unknown. This CDR3 comprises 15 residues. V lost 2 bases and J 6 bases, leaving 18 bases between the germline ends. In germline, CDR1 is SGHKS, CDR2 YYEKEE (reference sequence). These data come from a study of T cell responses to AZD1222 COVID-19 vaccine. Whole-study findings and limits: CD4 TCRs linked to vaccination spanned spike, dominating at 160-218 and 743-854.

TCRdb's copy holds only in-frame clones and misses some; the assay was immunoSEQ multiplex PCR. The table records roughly 200,000 clones, around 88% of them present only once. The TCR comes from an adult in good health. The chain employs TRBV5-5 and TRBJ2-7; D gene uncertain. The material was peripheral blood, obtained on day 0 of AZD1222 vaccination. CDR3 bases: TGTGCCAGCAGCTTCCTCGACGTTGCCGGCGGCGAGCAGTACTTC. This encodes CASSFLDVAGGEQYF.